Each of the 28 T cell receptor beta chains below was sequenced from the same sample in a study of blood T cell repertoires in COVID-19. Produced via immunoSEQ multiplex PCR; TCRdb's table is partial and in-frame only. Of about 76,000 clones in the sample, 80% to 85% are singletons; the top ten hold under 30%. Sequencing input: peripheral blood. All receptors come from a human donor in a cohort sampled during active COVID-19.

The V call is TRBV7-3, the J call TRBJ2-1, with TRBD2 as a possible D gene (6 bases). Trimming took off 2 bases at V and 3 bases at J, with 23 bases between the two ends. The CDR3 length is 19 residues. Germline assignment: CDR1 SGHTA and CDR2 FQGTGA. The CDR3 bases are TGTGCCAGCAGCTTAGCTTACGTCCCGGGACTTCTTAACTACAATGAGCAGTTCTTC. Protein sequence: CASSLAYVPGLLNYNEQFF.

The genes are TRBV5-1 and TRBJ2-7; tentatively, D is TRBD1 (6 bases). Germline-derived CDR1 and CDR2 are SGHRS and YFSETQ. With 4 bases removed from V and 3 bases from J, the gap between germline ends came to 14 bases. The CDR3 runs to 14 residues. CDR3 residues: CASSLRTANYEQYF. In DNA, the CDR3 is TGCGCCAGCAGCCTACGGACAGCTAACTACGAGCAGTACTTC.

V usage is TRBV5-4 and J usage is TRBJ1-2, with a tentative D call TRBD1 (6 bases). The V end lost 1 base, the J end lost 4 bases, and 14 bases lay between the germline ends. The CDR3 has 15 residues. The germline gives CDR1 SGHNT, CDR2 YYREEE (reference sequence). The CDR3 reads CASSLSAGDGYGYTF. The CDR3 DNA reads TGTGCCAGCAGCTTGTCGGCAGGGGATGGCTATGGCTACACCTTC.

The chain employs TRBV7-2 and TRBJ2-1, with D possibly TRBD1 on 5 matching bases. The germline CDR1 and CDR2 sequences are SGHTA and FQGNSA. V lost 0 bases and J 4 bases, leaving 13 bases between the germline ends. This CDR3 region has 16 residues. The CDR3 here is CASSLAQAYLYNEQFF. The CDR3, as DNA: TGTGCCAGCAGCTTAGCACAGGCCTACCTATACAATGAGCAGTTCTTC.

This clone was seen a handful of times. The chain employs TRBV19 and TRBJ1-5, with 7 bases lining up with TRBD1. This CDR3 is built from 17 residues. Germline CDR1 and CDR2: LNHDA and SQIVND (reference sequence). V was clipped by 8 bases and J by 4 bases; unmatched bases: 17. The CDR3 reads CASQPTPGQRLNQPQHF. The CDR3 DNA reads TGTGCCAGTCAACCAACACCGGGACAGAGGCTAAATCAGCCCCAGCATTTT.

V is TRBV9 and J is TRBJ2-1, with 8 bases fitting TRBD2. CDR1 is SGDLS and CDR2 is YYNGEE in the germline V gene. V was clipped by 0 bases and J by 6 bases; unmatched bases: 8. The CDR3 totals 16 residues. In nucleotides, the CDR3 is TGTGCCAGCAGCGTAGCCGTCGGAGCGGGGGCCAATGAGCAGTTCTTC. Encoded protein: CASSVAVGAGANEQFF.

The count of this clone is one. The chain carries TRBV11-2 and TRBJ2-5; 9 bases fit TRBD1. Germline trimming cut 5 bases from V and 4 bases from J; bases unmatched to any gene: 5. Germline V CDR1 and CDR2: SGHAT, FQNNGV. This CDR3 comprises 14 residues. CDR3 residues: CASSPQGAPETQYF. CDR3 sequence (DNA): TGTGCCAGCAGCCCACAGGGGGCTCCAGAGACCCAGTACTTC. Looking up the rest from reference TRBV11-2 and TRBJ2-5 gives the full variable domain: EAGVAQSPRYKIIEKRQSVAFWCNPISGHATLYWYQQILGQGPKLLIQFQNNGVVDDSQLPKDRFSAERLKGVDSTLKIQPAKLEDSAVYLCASSPQGAPETQYFGPGTRLLVL.

This clone was observed once. This chain links TRBV29-1 with TRBJ1-2; maybe TRBD1 (6 bases). Germline V gene lookup returns CDR1 SQVTM and CDR2 ANQGSEA. V lost 7 bases and J 0 bases, leaving 12 bases between the germline ends. The length of the CDR3 is 13 residues. CDR3 coding DNA: TGCAGCGCTACTACAGGGACTAACTATGGCTACACCTTC. Translation: CSATTGTNYGYTF.

The genes are TRBV7-3 and TRBJ2-5; no clear D gene. CDR3 size: 14 residues. The V end lost 5 bases, the J end lost 5 bases, and 15 bases lay between the germline ends. Germline-derived CDR1 and CDR2 are SGHTA and FQGTGA. The CDR3 loop is CASSPNGSGETQYF. The CDR3 DNA reads TGTGCCAGCAGCCCCAACGGGTCTGGCGAGACCCAGTACTTC.

The gene calls are TRBV19 and TRBJ2-3; TRBD1 is a possible D gene (5 bases). CDR3 size: 12 residues. Trimming took 6 bases from V and 4 from J, leaving 8 bases between them. Germline CDR1 reads LNHDA; CDR2 reads SQIVND (reference sequence). CDR3 sequence (DNA): TGTGCCAGTAGCCTCAGGGCAGATACGCAGTATTTT. Translation: CASSLRADTQYF.

This chain links TRBV9 with TRBJ2-3; D is unclear. Per germline, CDR1 SGDLS and CDR2 YYNGEE. V shed 0 bases and J shed 0 bases, with 8 bases lying between them. The CDR3 length is 15 residues. CDR3 DNA sequence: TGTGCCAGCAGCGTAGCCCCGGGTAGCACAGATACGCAGTATTTT. Amino acid sequence: CASSVAPGSTDTQYF.

The chain links TRBV29-1 to TRBJ2-1; TRBD2 matches 9 bases. Germline V gene data show CDR1 as SQVTM and CDR2 as ANQGSEA. J was trimmed by 8 bases and V by 4 bases; bases with no gene match: 9. The CDR3 extends over 14 amino acids. The CDR3 sequence is CSVVTGGGAYEQFF. CDR3 nucleotides: TGCAGCGTTGTAACCGGCGGGGGGGCCTATGAGCAGTTCTTC.

The chain joins TRBV5-1 to TRBJ2-3; 10 nucleotides align to TRBD1. Trimming removed 0 bases from V and 2 bases from J; junction bases left unmatched: 9. Germline CDR1 reads SGHRS; CDR2 reads YFSETQ. The CDR3 is 18 amino acids. DNA for the CDR3: TGCGCCAGCAGCTTGGCGGACAGGGGGTTAGGAAACACAGATACGCAGTATTTT. Amino acids: CASSLADRGLGNTDTQYF.

The sample holds a few counts of this clone. V and J are TRBV7-9 and TRBJ1-4; the D gene is possibly TRBD1 (6 bases). Germline values: CDR1 SEHNR, CDR2 FQNEAQ (reference sequence). This CDR3 spans 13 amino acids. Trimming stripped 6 bases from V and 7 bases from J, with 12 bases between. CDR3 region: CASSPGTPEKLFF. The CDR3 coding sequence is TGTGCCAGCAGTCCCGGGACACCTGAAAAACTGTTTTTT. Variable domain in full (rest from reference TRBV7-9 and TRBJ1-4): DTGVSQNPRHKITKRGQNVTFRCDPISEHNRLYWYRQTLGQGPEFLTYFQNEAQLEKSRLLSDRFSAERPKGSFSTLEIQRTEQGDSAMYLCASSPGTPEKLFFGSGTQLSVL.

The rearrangement joins TRBV30 to TRBJ1-1; D call uncertain. Germline CDR1 reads GTSNPN; CDR2 reads SVGIG (reference sequence). Deletions cut 3 bases from V and 3 bases from J, with 14 bases between. This CDR3 is built from 14 residues. This CDR3 reads CAWRLRAPDTEAFF. The CDR3 DNA reads as TGTGCCTGGAGATTGCGGGCGCCGGACACTGAAGCTTTCTTT.

The rearrangement uses TRBV24-1 and TRBJ1-6, with D tentatively TRBD1 (6 bases). The germline CDR1 and CDR2 sequences are KGHDR and SFDVKD. V was trimmed by 5 bases and J by 1 base, leaving 17 bases between them. The CDR3 covers 18 residues. The CDR3 sequence is CATSAAGGEGSYNSPLHF. DNA for the CDR3: TGTGCCACCAGTGCGGCGGGGGGCGAAGGTTCCTATAATTCACCCCTCCACTTT.

V and J are TRBV6-1 and TRBJ1-1; D is perhaps TRBD1 (6 bases). Germline lookup yields CDR1 MNHNS and CDR2 SASEGT. The CDR3 totals 17 residues. Trimming removed 4 bases at V and 0 bases at J, with 18 bases between. CDR3 DNA sequence: TGTGCCAGCAGTGCGACAGGTGGGGGATACATGAACACTGAAGCTTTCTTT. Translating gives CASSATGGGYMNTEAFF.

This clone was recorded only once. The chain combines TRBV9 with TRBJ1-5; no clear D gene. CDR1 SGDLS and CDR2 YYNGEE come from the germline V gene. Trimming pared 0 bases from V and 6 bases from J, leaving 10 bases between. This CDR3 is 14 amino acids long. CDR3 DNA: TGTGCCAGCAGCGTAGGGACTGAAAGTCAGCCCCAGCATTTT. It yields the protein CASSVGTESQPQHF. Full variable domain (rest looked up from reference TRBV9 and TRBJ1-5): DSGVTQTPKHLITATGQRVTLRCSPRSGDLSVYWYQQSLDQGLQFLIQYYNGEERAKGNILERFSAQQFPDLHSELNLSSLELGDSALYFCASSVGTESQPQHFGDGTRLSIL.

The J gene is TRBJ2-3, the V gene TRBV6-5; tentative D call: TRBD1 (7 bases). The CDR3 runs 14 residues. Trimming left V 5 bases short and J 0 bases short, with 9 bases between. Germline loops: CDR1 MNHEY, CDR2 SVGAGI. The CDR3 sequence is CASSQGGSTDTQYF. DNA for the CDR3: TGTGCCAGCAGTCAGGGGGGTAGCACAGATACGCAGTATTTT.

The V and J genes are TRBV6-2 or TRBV6-3 and TRBJ1-4; tentative D call: TRBD1 (5 bases). This CDR3 contains 13 residues. From germline, CDR1 is MNHEY and CDR2 SVGEGT. Trimming took 6 bases from V and 7 from J, leaving 12 bases between them. The CDR3 is CASSLLGGEKLFF. In DNA, the CDR3 is TGTGCCAGCAGCCTACTGGGGGGTGAAAAACTGTTTTTT.

V is TRBV29-1 and J is TRBJ1-2, with 9 bases lining up with TRBD1. The CDR3 length is 12 residues. V lost 7 bases to trimming and J lost 3 bases; unmatched junction nucleotides: 3. Germline assignment: CDR1 SQVTM and CDR2 ANQGSEA. The CDR3 sequence: CSAGDRDYGYTF. As DNA, the CDR3 is TGCAGCGCGGGGGACAGGGACTATGGCTACACCTTC.

The V and J genes are TRBV29-1 and TRBJ2-7; weak D call: TRBD1 (6 bases). Germline lookup yields CDR1 SQVTM and CDR2 ANQGSEA. The V end lost 5 bases, the J end lost 9 bases, and 17 bases lay between the germline ends. The CDR3 has 12 amino acids. This chain's CDR3 is CSVRDTSTGQYF. As DNA, the CDR3 is TGCAGCGTTCGGGACACCTCTACGGGGCAGTACTTC.

This chain links TRBV4-2 with TRBJ2-7; D might be TRBD2 (5 bases). Germline loops: CDR1 LGHNA, CDR2 YNFKEQ. CDR3 size: 13 residues. V lost 3 bases to trimming and J lost 10 bases, with 16 bases between them. CDR3 DNA: TGTGCCAGCAGCCAGGACTTGACGCTAGGACAGTACTTC. Its translation: CASSQDLTLGQYF.

This CDR3 reads CASSLQQGRNTEAFF. The CDR3 coding sequence is TGTGCCAGCAGCCTCCAACAGGGCCGAAACACTGAAGCTTTCTTT. V usage is TRBV7-6 and J usage is TRBJ1-1; D may be TRBD1 (6 bases). From germline, CDR1 is SGHVS and CDR2 FNYEAQ. The V end was cut by 5 bases, the J end by 2 bases, with 15 bases between. The CDR3 has 15 residues.

The CDR3 DNA follows: TGTGCCAGCAGCTTGGCCGGGAGGGGGCCTGGCTACACCTTC. It is translated as CASSLAGRGPGYTF. This sequence joins TRBV5-6 and TRBJ1-2; TRBD1 matches at 7 bases. V lost 0 bases and J lost 7; bases outside the gene matches: 6. CDR1 is SGHDT and CDR2 is YYEEEE in the germline V gene. The CDR3 has 14 amino acids.

This clone showed up just once. The gene calls are TRBV7-3 and TRBJ2-1; D perhaps matches TRBD2 (6 bases). The CDR3 runs to 15 residues. Germline CDR1 is SGHTA and CDR2 is FQGTGA. Trimming removed 5 bases from V and 7 bases from J, with 18 bases in between. CDR3 DNA: TGTGCCAGCAGCCCCTTTGGGATAGCGGATAATGAGCAGTTCTTC. This translates into CASSPFGIADNEQFF. Drawing the rest from reference TRBV7-3 and TRBJ2-1, the complete variable domain is GAGVSQTPSNKVTEKGKYVELRCDPISGHTALYWYRQSLGQGPEFLIYFQGTGAADDSGLPNDRFFAVRPEGSVSTLKIQRTERGDSAVYLCASSPFGIADNEQFFGPGTRLTVL.

This clone was seen a single time. The chain carries TRBV6-5 and TRBJ2-2, with D hard to call. The CDR3 covers 13 residues. Germline V CDR1 and CDR2: MNHEY, SVGAGI. Between the trimmed V and J ends, which lost 11 bases and 4 bases, there was a span of 14 bases. The CDR3 sequence is CASLSPGTGELFF. The CDR3 DNA reads TGTGCCTCCTTGTCCCCGGGCACCGGGGAGCTGTTTTTT.

The chain has TRBV5-1 and TRBJ2-5; D ambiguous. Trimming took off 0 bases at V and 1 base at J, with 4 bases between the two ends. The germline V gene has CDR1 SGHRS and CDR2 YFSETQ. CDR3 length: 13 residues. The CDR3, as DNA: TGCGCCAGCAGCTTGGGACTCCAAGAGACCCAGTACTTC. Amino acids: CASSLGLQETQYF.